This TCR beta chain was profiled in a study of cytomegalovirus exposure and HLA in healthy donors. Use of 60 Vbeta and 13 Jbeta primers characterized the PCR. Using immunoSEQ multiplex PCR, the repertoire was profiled, and TCRdb retains in-frame clones only, with some absent. Among about 120,000 clones listed, 80% were seen once. This clone is a singleton in its sample. Its antigen is not known. CDR3 length equals 13 residues. The germline V gene has CDR1 MNHNS and CDR2 SASEGT. Trimming left V 6 bases short and J 2 bases short, with 8 bases between. Overall study findings and caveats: Being productive about 90% or about 30% of the time was typical of most TCR beta V segments in an earlier analysis. Some highly shared sequence variants likely arose as a pipeline artifact. Further analysis, carried out later, found HLA-associated TCR beta chains more clonally expanded than equally common other chains.

The TCR was taken from a female donor in good health and CMV-seropositive. The gene calls are TRBV6-1 and TRBJ1-5; no clear D. Sequences were obtained from PBMCs. CDR3 nucleotide sequence: TGTGCCAGCAGGTCAGATGGCAATCAGCCCCAGCATTTT. Its protein is CASRSDGNQPQHF.